This T cell receptor (beta chain) was sequenced for a study of regulatory T cells in long-lasting Graves disease. Broader study findings: Study was limited to peripheral blood, excluding thyroid tissue. The persistent group shared 3,000 or so public clonotypes, more than the approximately 1,000 shared by new patients.

Documented time point: newly diagnosed GD, antithyroid drugs for less than 3 months. From RNA extracted from PBMCs, the TCR library was made. From each patient, roughly 9 milliliters of peripheral blood was drawn and collected into an EDTA anticoagulant tube. This clonotype has ten or more counts. Its specificity is unknown. Library construction for TCR beta used iRepertoire HTBI primers and Arm-PCR of CDR3 regions. One entry per CDR3 protein, called by TCRdb with MiXCR from the multiplex PCR reads. The repertoire holds fewer than 650,000 distinct CDR3 sequences, 16% seen once, with around a sixth in the top ten. This sample also appeared in a second study, on T cells in Graves' hyperthyroidism and ophthalmopathy.

The source of this sequence is a woman younger than 45 with Graves disease. The source material was peripheral blood mononuclear cells (PBMCs), sampled at new diagnosis, from a patient treated with antithyroid drugs.

This CDR3 reads CASSGGILQETQYF. The CDR3 nucleotides are TGTGCCAGCAGCGGAGGGATTCTCCAAGAGACCCAGTACTTC. This chain joins TRBV7-2 and TRBJ2-5; D might be TRBD2 (6 bases). Germline V lookup: CDR1 SGHTA, CDR2 FQGNSA. V was clipped by 5 bases and J by 1 base, with 11 bases between them. This CDR3 comprises 14 residues.